This T cell receptor beta chain is drawn from a study of T-cell reconstitution after alpha-beta-depleted transplantation in children. Study conclusions and caveats: By one year post-transplant, T-cell counts and diversity largely arose from T cells that were newly produced. Alpha-beta T cells about two months after transplant reportedly derived from several hundred expanded graft clones.

Remarks on this clonotype: What it binds is not known.

CDR1 is SGHTA and CDR2 is FQGNSA in the germline V gene. V was clipped by 8 bases and J by 0 bases, with 15 bases between them. CDR3 size: 15 residues. A library of TCRbeta sequences, prepared with unique molecular identifiers, was generated. TCRdb reprocessed the PCR reads with MiXCR, giving one entry per CDR3 protein. The sample has 500,000 to 750,000 distinct CDR3 sequences; roughly 13% are singletons. The source material was PBMCs, mostly from graft donor cells, sampled 360 days after TCRalphabeta/CD19-depleted stem cell transplant. The rearrangement uses TRBV7-2 and TRBJ2-3; D may be TRBD2 (5 bases). The sequence came from a male patient between 10 and 17 years old who had a stem cell transplant for acute myeloid leukemia, so the T cells may come from the graft donor. As DNA, the CDR3 is TGTGCCAGCGACCGAGGGAAAACTAGCACAGATACGCAGTATTTT. It yields the protein CASDRGKTSTDTQYF.